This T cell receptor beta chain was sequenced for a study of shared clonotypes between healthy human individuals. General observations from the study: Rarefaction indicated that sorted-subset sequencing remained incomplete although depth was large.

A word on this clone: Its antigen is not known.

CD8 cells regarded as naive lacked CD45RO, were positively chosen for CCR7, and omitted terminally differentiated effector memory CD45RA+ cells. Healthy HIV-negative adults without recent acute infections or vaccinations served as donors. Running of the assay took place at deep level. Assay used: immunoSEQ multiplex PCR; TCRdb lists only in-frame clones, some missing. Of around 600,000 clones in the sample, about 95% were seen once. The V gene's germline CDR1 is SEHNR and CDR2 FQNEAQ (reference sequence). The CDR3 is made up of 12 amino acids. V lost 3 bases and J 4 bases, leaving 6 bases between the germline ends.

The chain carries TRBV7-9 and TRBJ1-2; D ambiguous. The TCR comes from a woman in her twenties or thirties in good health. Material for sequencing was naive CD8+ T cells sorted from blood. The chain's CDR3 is CASSFDSYGYTF. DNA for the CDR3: TGTGCCAGCAGCTTCGATAGCTATGGCTACACCTTC.